The clone carrying this TCR beta chain has ten or more counts. Its antigen remains unknown. The data are from a study of T-cell reconstitution after alpha-beta-depleted transplantation in children. Study-wide points: Reported findings indicate that, about two months after transplant, alpha-beta T cells came from several hundred expanded clones, which were derived from non-depleted graft cells. It was newly produced T cells that mostly accounted for T-cell counts and diversity one year after transplant. Surviving thymic progenitors and recipient T cells were the source of high TCRbeta diversity at day 60 in some patients.

Trimming took 6 bases from V and 6 from J; bases not matched to a gene: 14. CDR1 is SGHKS and CDR2 is YYEKEE in the germline V gene (reference sequence). The CDR3 is 16 amino acids. Unique molecular identifiers were built into the TCRbeta library. TCRdb re-analysed the PCR reads in MiXCR, keeping a single row per CDR3 protein. In the table there are some 200,000 distinct CDR3 sequences, 11% of which are singletons. The clonotype comes from a child less than two years old with acute myeloid leukemia, due to receive a stem cell transplant. Here the sequenced sample was PBMCs, taken before TCRalphabeta/CD19-depleted stem cell transplant. The genes are TRBV5-5 and TRBJ1-5, with 8 bases lining up with TRBD1. The CDR3 loop reads CASTTSPDRGSQPQHF. The CDR3 DNA reads as TGTGCCAGCACCACCTCCCCCGACAGGGGCAGTCAGCCCCAGCATTTT. Drawing the rest from reference TRBV5-5 and TRBJ1-5, the complete variable domain is DAGVTQSPTHLIKTRGQQVTLRCSPISGHKSVSWYQQVLGQGPQFIFQYYEKEERGRGNFPDRFSARQFPNYSSELNVNALLLGDSALYLCASTTSPDRGSQPQHFGDGTRLSIL.